Sequencing of this TCR beta chain was carried out in a study of shared clonotypes between healthy human individuals. The V end was cut by 4 bases, the J end by 0 bases, with 17 bases between. The germline gives CDR1 SGHTA, CDR2 FQGNSA. The CDR3 is 17 residues long. Clones were read by immunoSEQ multiplex PCR, and TCRdb kept only the in-frame ones, dropping some. Of hundreds of thousands of clones listed, 96% are singletons. Combining CD45RO+ cells with CCR7-negative CD45RA+ TemRA cells gave CD8 memory. The rearrangement links TRBV7-2 to TRBJ2-3; D may correspond to TRBD1 or TRBD2 (5 bases each). The sequence was collected from a man aged 30 to 45 in good health. The sequenced material came from memory CD8+ T cells sorted from blood. Indicated subset: CD45RO+ cells pooled with CCR7-negative TemRA cells. This CDR3 reads CASSWDRSGTSTDTQYF. The CDR3 DNA is TGTGCCAGCAGCTGGGACCGCAGCGGAACTAGCACAGATACGCAGTATTTT.